Shown below are 22 T cell receptor beta chains from a single sample sequenced in a study of blood T cell repertoires in COVID-19. The data were produced by immunoSEQ multiplex PCR, yet TCRdb's version contains in-frame clones alone and is incomplete. The sample has around 500,000 clones, 75% to 90% seen once. The sequenced sample was peripheral blood. The receptors here all came from a human donor in a cohort sampled during active COVID-19.

The chain combines TRBV11-3 with TRBJ1-1; D uncertain. This CDR3 comprises 13 residues. V shed 1 base and J shed 5 bases, with 8 bases lying between them. Germline V gives CDR1 SGHNT, CDR2 YENEEA. CDR3 amino acids: CASSLVRWTEAFF. The DNA for the CDR3 is TGTGCCAGCAGCTTAGTTCGGTGGACTGAAGCTTTCTTT. The full variable domain, its missing parts supplied by reference TRBV11-3 and TRBJ1-1, is EAGVVQSPRYKIIEKKQPVAFWCNPISGHNTLYWYLQNLGQGPELLIRYENEEAVDDSQLPKDRFSAERLKGVDSTLKIQPAELGDSAVYLCASSLVRWTEAFFGQGTRLTVV.

This clone has a handful of counts. The chain uses TRBV6-6 and TRBJ1-2; 7 positions agree with TRBD1. J lost 0 bases, V lost 5 bases, and 12 bases had no gene match. Germline CDR1 is MNHNY and CDR2 is SVGAGI (reference sequence). This CDR3 region has 17 residues. CDR3 amino acids: CASSPTPTGDSNYGYTF. CDR3 coding DNA: TGTGCCAGCAGTCCCACCCCTACAGGGGATTCTAACTATGGCTACACCTTC.

This sequence joins TRBV10-1 and TRBJ1-1; no reliable D call. The CDR3 contains 15 residues. Germline assignment: CDR1 WNHNN and CDR2 SYGVQD (reference sequence). V was pared by 0 bases and J by 0 bases, with 8 bases between. The CDR3 DNA sequence: TGCGCCAGCAGTGAGTCGGGCAGCTTGAACACTGAAGCTTTCTTT. Its translation is CASSESGSLNTEAFF.

The chain couples TRBV14 to TRBJ1-3; tentative D call: TRBD1 (5 bases). Trimming removed 1 base at V and 8 bases at J, with 12 bases between. The CDR3 covers 14 residues. Looked up from germline, CDR1 is SGHDN and CDR2 is FVKESK. CDR3 sequence (DNA): TGTGCCAGCAGCCAAGGGGGCCACGCGGACACCATATATTTT. Amino acids: CASSQGGHADTIYF.

This clone was seen a single time. The genes are TRBV30 and TRBJ1-2, with D tentatively TRBD1 (6 bases). The germline V gene encodes CDR1 GTSNPN and CDR2 SVGIG (reference sequence). The ends were cut back, 0 bases at V and 8 bases at J, with 13 bases in the middle. CDR3 length equals 13 residues. The CDR3 region is CAWSVLGQGGYTF. For the CDR3, the DNA is TGTGCCTGGAGTGTACTGGGACAAGGAGGCTACACCTTC.

The V and J genes are TRBV3-1 (or the pseudogene TRBV3-2) and TRBJ2-5, with TRBD2 matching 8 bases. V gave up 5 bases and J gave up 5 bases; unmatched junction bases: 10. The CDR3 has 15 residues. CDR1 and CDR2 from the germline V gene are LGHDT and YNNKEL (reference sequence). As DNA, the CDR3 is TGTGCCAGCAGCGAGCCCTTAGCGGGGAGGGAGACCCAGTACTTC. Translating it yields CASSEPLAGRETQYF.

This chain links TRBV19 with TRBJ1-2; no clear D gene. V lost 4 bases and J lost 3, with 9 bases in between. This CDR3 comprises 13 residues. CDR1 and CDR2 (germline): LNHDA, SQIVND (reference sequence). CDR3 in DNA: TGTGCCAGTAGTACCAGGCCGCACTATGGCTACACCTTC. Protein: CASSTRPHYGYTF. Full variable domain (remainder filled in from reference TRBV19 and TRBJ1-2): DGGITQSPKYLFRKEGQNVTLSCEQNLNHDAMYWYRQDPGQGLRLIYYSQIVNDFQKGDIAEGYSVSREKKESFPLTVTSAQKNPTAFYLCASSTRPHYGYTFGSGTRLTVV.

This sequence joins TRBV9 and TRBJ2-2; no definite D call. This CDR3 spans 15 amino acids. Germline CDR1 reads SGDLS; CDR2 reads YYNGEE. V was pared by 3 bases and J by 5 bases, with 14 bases between. In nucleotides, the CDR3 is TGTGCCAGCAGCGCCCTGGCCATCGTTACCGGGGAGCTGTTTTTT. Encoded protein: CASSALAIVTGELFF.

The chain is built from TRBV5-1 and TRBJ1-3; D unclear. CDR3 length: 18 amino acids. V was trimmed by 1 base and J by 0 bases, leaving 17 bases between them. CDR1 SGHRS and CDR2 YFSETQ come from the germline V gene. CDR3 nucleotide sequence: TGCGCCAGCAGCTTGAATGTGAGGGATTCCACCTCTGGAAACACCATATATTTT. Protein product: CASSLNVRDSTSGNTIYF.

This chain joins TRBV5-8 and TRBJ2-5, with TRBD1 identical over 7 bases. From germline, CDR1 is SGHTS and CDR2 YDEGEE. The CDR3 totals 15 residues. The trim removed 4 bases at V and 2 bases at J, leaving 8 bases unmatched. The CDR3 nucleotides read TGTGCCAGCAGCCTACCGGGACAGTTACAAGAGACCCAGTACTTC. It specifies CASSLPGQLQETQYF.

The chain combines TRBV19 with TRBJ2-1, with TRBD2 matching 10 bases. The CDR3 runs to 15 residues. CDR1 and CDR2 from the germline V gene are LNHDA and SQIVND (reference sequence). With V trimmed by 5 bases and J by 0 bases, 1 base remained unmatched. The CDR3 region has the DNA TGTGCCAGTAGTGCTAGCGGGAGCTCCTACAATGAGCAGTTCTTC. This gives the protein CASSASGSSYNEQFF.

This chain links TRBV27 with TRBJ1-1; possible D gene TRBD1, 5 bases. The germline V gene encodes CDR1 MNHEY and CDR2 SMNVEV (reference sequence). V dropped 4 bases and J dropped 3 bases, with 9 bases sitting between them. The CDR3 contains 13 residues. The DNA of the CDR3 is TGTGCCAGCAGTTCCCGGGGGGACACTGAAGCTTTCTTT. Its protein product is CASSSRGDTEAFF.

The CDR3: CASREGLETQYF. In DNA, the CDR3 is TGTGCCTCCCGGGAGGGCCTGGAGACCCAGTACTTC. V and J are TRBV2 and TRBJ2-5, with 8 bases lining up with TRBD2. This CDR3 comprises 12 residues. J lost 5 bases, V lost 11 bases, and 7 bases had no gene match. From germline, CDR1 is SNHLY and CDR2 FYNNEI.

The rearrangement links TRBV7-9 to TRBJ2-4; 8 bases agree with TRBD2. There are 17 residues in the CDR3. V trimming: 0 bases; J trimming: 7 bases; junction bases outside the gene matches: 11. CDR1 is SEHNR and CDR2 is FQNEAQ in the germline V gene (reference sequence). DNA for the CDR3: TGTGCCAGCAGCTTAGCCCTAGCGGGCCACAGTTTTAACATTCAGTACTTC. Protein sequence: CASSLALAGHSFNIQYF.

The chain couples TRBV5-4 to TRBJ2-5, with D maybe TRBD1 (6 bases). From germline, CDR1 is SGHNT and CDR2 YYREEE (reference sequence). V gave up 4 bases and J gave up 9 bases, with 19 bases separating them. This CDR3 is 14 amino acids long. For the CDR3, the DNA is TGTGCCAGCAGCCTGCCTGGGGGCCCCGGGGCCCAGTACTTC. The encoded protein is CASSLPGGPGAQYF.

The genes are TRBV11-2 and TRBJ1-5; perhaps TRBD1 as D (6 bases). The CDR3 extends over 15 amino acids. Germline V gene sequence: CDR1 SGHAT, CDR2 FQNNGV. The ends were cut back, 2 bases at V and 3 bases at J, with 11 bases in the middle. CDR3 DNA: TGTGCCAGCAGCTTATCTTGGGGGCACAATCAGCCCCAGCATTTT. The encoded protein is CASSLSWGHNQPQHF. The variable domain in full, completed from reference TRBV11-2 and TRBJ1-5, reads EAGVAQSPRYKIIEKRQSVAFWCNPISGHATLYWYQQILGQGPKLLIQFQNNGVVDDSQLPKDRFSAERLKGVDSTLKIQPAKLEDSAVYLCASSLSWGHNQPQHFGDGTRLSIL.

The chain employs TRBV30 and TRBJ1-5, with 8 positions matching TRBD1. The CDR3 loop spans 15 amino acids. Germline loops: CDR1 GTSNPN, CDR2 SVGIG (reference sequence). V lost 3 bases and J lost 7; bases outside the gene matches: 11. CDR3 bases: TGTGCCTGGAGCAGCAGGGGGCGAGTTTCCCAGCCCCAGCATTTT. Its translation is CAWSSRGRVSQPQHF.

The V and J genes are TRBV19 and TRBJ2-7, with 12 bases that match TRBD2. CDR1 is LNHDA and CDR2 is SQIVND in the germline V gene (reference sequence). This CDR3 contains 13 residues. Trimming removed 9 bases from V and 3 bases from J; junction bases left unmatched: 3. The CDR3 loop is CASTTSGGYEQYF. In nucleotides, the CDR3 is TGTGCCAGCACGACTAGCGGGGGCTACGAGCAGTACTTC.

This clone came up once. This chain links TRBV3-1 (or the pseudogene TRBV3-2) with TRBJ2-3; 9 nucleotides match TRBD2. Germline loops: CDR1 LGHDT, CDR2 YNNKEL (reference sequence). This CDR3 comprises 18 residues. With V trimmed by 4 bases and J by 4 bases, 15 bases remained unmatched. The DNA of the CDR3 is TGTGCCAGCAGCCGCCTCGATCTAGCGGGGACCGCTTCAGATACGCAGTATTTT. As protein: CASSRLDLAGTASDTQYF.

V is TRBV7-2 and J is TRBJ2-3; TRBD2 matches at 12 bases. The CDR3 consists of 17 residues. Germline-derived CDR1 and CDR2 are SGHTA and FQGNSA. Trimming at V came to 3 bases and at J to 5 bases, leaving 9 bases not matched to a gene. The chain's CDR3 is CASSLTASGRAGDTQYF. For the CDR3, the DNA is TGTGCCAGCAGCTTGACCGCTAGCGGGAGGGCCGGAGATACGCAGTATTTT.

This chain's CDR3 is CASREASEYHGYTF. The DNA of the CDR3 is TGTGCCAGCAGGGAGGCTTCAGAATACCATGGCTACACCTTC. The rearrangement links TRBV6-6 to TRBJ1-2; D unresolved. The V end was cut by 6 bases, the J end by 6 bases, with 17 bases between. The CDR3 is 14 amino acids. CDR1 and CDR2 (germline): MNHNY, SVGAGI (reference sequence).

The CDR3 sequence: CASSPRTSPYEQYF. CDR3 nucleotides: TGTGCCAGCAGCCCCCGGACTAGTCCCTACGAGCAGTACTTC. This chain connects TRBV9 to TRBJ2-7, with 7 bases matching TRBD2. Trimming took 4 bases from V and 2 from J; bases not matched to a gene: 6. CDR3 length: 14 residues. The V gene's germline CDR1 is SGDLS and CDR2 YYNGEE.